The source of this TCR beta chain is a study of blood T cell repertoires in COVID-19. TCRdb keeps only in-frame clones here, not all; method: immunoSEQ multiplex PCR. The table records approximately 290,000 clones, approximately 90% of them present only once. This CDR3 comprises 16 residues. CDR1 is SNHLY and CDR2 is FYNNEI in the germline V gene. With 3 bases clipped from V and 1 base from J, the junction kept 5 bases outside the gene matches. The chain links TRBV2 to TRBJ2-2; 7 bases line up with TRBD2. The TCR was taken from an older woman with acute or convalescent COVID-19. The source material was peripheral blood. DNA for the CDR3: TGTGCCAGCAGTGATTTTTCGGGAGGGAACACCGGGGAGCTGTTTTTT. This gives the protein CASSDFSGGNTGELFF.